This TCR beta chain was found in a study of cytomegalovirus exposure and HLA in healthy donors. For the study at large: Tens of millions of unique TCRs, all from HLA-typed donors, were included in an early release of the data. Study conclusions and caveats: It was in a later analysis that TCR association rates were seen to vary by HLA locus, highest for DRB1 and lowest for HLA-C. Roughly even sequencing depth across donors was the assumption behind the presence/absence analyses.

The count of this clone is one. The antigen remains unidentified. At the DNA level, this CDR3 is encoded by other sequences in the same sample as well. The study ran its PCR with 60 Vbeta and 13 Jbeta primers. Clones were sequenced by immunoSEQ multiplex PCR, and TCRdb holds only the in-frame ones, with some missing. Of 100,000 to 150,000 clones detected, approximately 82% appear once; the ten largest clones hold around 20%. This CDR3 is 13 amino acids long. V lost 3 bases and J lost 1, with 6 bases in between. Germline CDR1 and CDR2: LNHDA and SQIVND (reference sequence). Material: PBMCs. This chain connects TRBV19 to TRBJ1-1; no firm D call. This TCR came from a man aged 18 to 30 in good health and CMV-seropositive. CDR3 amino acids: CASSMSENTEAFF. As DNA, the CDR3 is TGTGCCAGTAGTATGTCAGAGAACACTGAAGCTTTCTTT.